This is a list of T cell receptor beta chains from one sample in a study of T cell changes during pregnancy in multiple sclerosis. Here immunoSEQ multiplex PCR was the method, and the copy in TCRdb shows in-frame clones only, minus some. The sample carries 45,000 or so clones, about 90% recorded once. The specimen was CD8+ T cells from peripheral blood mononuclear cells, collected after pregnancy. These receptors all stem from a female donor with multiple sclerosis, enrolled in a pregnancy study. The conserved cysteine and the conserved F or W are not part of the CDR3 here.

cdr3_aa v_call
ASSPVRTGGYEQY TRBV7-9
ASSPISGEGTDTQY TRBV7-3
ASSLVTDRPYDYGYT TRBV7-2
ASSRGSGSPLAYEQY TRBV5-4
ACLTANTGELF TRBV30
ASSGLESSYEQY TRBV2
ASSSVLAGGNEQF TRBV5-1
ASRPTSGSTWELF TRBV19
SVETEYYGYT TRBV29-1
ASSPDRGLTGELF TRBV4-1
ASSSGLAGIYEQY TRBV9
ASSRLRGGPHEQF TRBV7-8
ASSGASAGLAGVEQF TRBV6-1
ASSYSQTGYGYT TRBV6-5
ASSELTGGSYEQY TRBV25-1
ASSVWGQGFVQPQH TRBV2
ASSLGFGEAYEQY TRBV27
ASISRGYTDTQY TRBV2
ASSIDRTGSRTGELF TRBV19
ASSLRGMIEYEQY TRBV27
AWSDRGREDTQY TRBV30
ASSPSLLAGDAETQY TRBV18
ASSLEQGTYNEQF TRBV27
ASSFGTSGYNEQF TRBV6-5
ASSSWTGVTEAF TRBV5-1
ASSWGTGHYEQY TRBV5-1
ASSRGTGMGNQPQH TRBV5-4
ASSVSQPNEAF TRBV12-1
ASSLVAAGGAGELF TRBV5-4
ASSSVDSYGYT TRBV6-6
ATSSGHLKETQY TRBV7-9
ASSLTRGASGELF TRBV7-3
ASSREGYPAKNIQY TRBV19
ASIPAGGTAYEQY TRBV2
ASSPDPPLAGGITDTQY TRBV7-2